This TCR beta chain was recorded in a study of T-cell reconstitution after alpha-beta-depleted transplantation in children. CDR3 size: 15 residues. V lost 3 bases and J lost 2, with 11 bases in between. Germline V lookup: CDR1 SGHVS, CDR2 FQNEAQ. Researchers prepared the TCRbeta library using unique molecular identifiers, the study reports. Via MiXCR, TCRdb re-called the PCR reads, giving one row per CDR3 protein. Here the sample spans some 640,000 distinct CDR3 sequences, over 15% being singletons. The sequence was collected from a human donor who donated a stem cell graft to a child with acute myeloid leukemia. The sequencing used PBMCs from the stem cell graft donor, collected from the stem cell graft. The V call is TRBV7-8, the J call TRBJ2-1; D may correspond to TRBD1 or TRBD2 (5 bases each). In DNA form, the CDR3 reads TGTGCCAGCAGCTTCAAGGGGACGACCTACAATGAGCAGTTCTTC. Its protein product is CASSFKGTTYNEQFF.